This entry lists 18 T cell receptor beta chains sequenced from one sample in a study of blood T cell repertoires in COVID-19. Measured with immunoSEQ multiplex PCR; TCRdb has only the in-frame clones, and not every one. The sample includes 250,000 to 400,000 clones, approximately 90% of them seen just once. Sequencing was carried out using peripheral blood. Source of these receptors: a young woman with COVID-19, enrolled during active disease.

The chain couples TRBV28 to TRBJ1-2, with no clear D. This CDR3 region has 12 residues. CDR1 is MDHEN and CDR2 is SYDVKM in the germline V gene. The V and J ends lost 3 bases and 8 bases respectively, with 10 bases between them. CDR3 loop: CASSFRAPGYTF. The CDR3 DNA reads as TGTGCCAGCAGTTTCCGCGCCCCGGGCTACACCTTC.

This sequence joins TRBV5-1 and TRBJ2-1; possibly TRBD1 for D (6 bases). The germline gives CDR1 SGHRS, CDR2 YFSETQ. This CDR3 has 13 amino acids. V was trimmed by 6 bases and J by 8 bases, leaving 15 bases between them. The CDR3, as DNA: TGCGCCAGCACCCCCACAGGGAGCGATGAGCAGTTCTTC. This sequence encodes CASTPTGSDEQFF.

The chain recombines TRBV25-1 with TRBJ1-4; D might be TRBD1 (5 bases). The CDR3 is made up of 13 amino acids. Per germline, CDR1 MGHDK and CDR2 SYGVNS. The V end was cut by 6 bases, the J end by 7 bases, with 12 bases between. The CDR3 loop is CASRNGGGEKLFF. CDR3 sequence (DNA): TGTGCCAGCAGGAACGGGGGTGGTGAAAAACTGTTTTTT.

As concerns this clone: Other DNA sequences in the same sample also yield this CDR3. This chain joins TRBV7-8 and TRBJ2-2, with 9 bases that match TRBD1. Losses at the gene ends were 6 bases for V and 0 bases for J; bases not matched to a gene: 5. CDR3 length equals 16 residues. Germline V gene lookup returns CDR1 SGHVS and CDR2 FQNEAQ. Here the CDR3 reads CASSFRQGANTGELFF. In DNA form, the CDR3 reads TGTGCCAGCAGTTTTCGACAGGGGGCGAACACCGGGGAGCTGTTTTTT.

The chain combines TRBV24-1 with TRBJ2-7; possibly TRBD2 for D (6 bases). Germline values: CDR1 KGHDR, CDR2 SFDVKD. This CDR3 has 16 residues. V was trimmed by 7 bases and J by 2 bases, leaving 20 bases between them. The DNA for the CDR3 is TGTGCCACCAGCTCGAAAAAGGGACTGACCGCCTACGAGCAGTACTTC. It yields the protein CATSSKKGLTAYEQYF.

The V and J genes are TRBV2 and TRBJ2-2, with a possible D match to TRBD1 (5 bases). V lost 5 bases, J lost 5 bases, and 12 bases lay in between. There are 14 residues in the CDR3. CDR1 and CDR2 (germline): SNHLY, FYNNEI. DNA for the CDR3: TGTGCCAGCAGTCGTCGTCAGGGAACCGGGGAGCTGTTTTTT. Translating gives CASSRRQGTGELFF.

This chain links TRBV7-8 with TRBJ1-5; 7 nucleotides align to TRBD1. Germline CDR1 reads SGHVS; CDR2 reads FQNEAQ. The ends lost 4 bases at V and 0 bases at J; junction bases unmatched: 9. This CDR3 region has 17 residues. The CDR3 protein is CASSWMTGLDSNQPQHF. The CDR3 DNA follows: TGTGCCAGCAGCTGGATGACAGGGTTGGATAGCAATCAGCCCCAGCATTTT.

The chain couples TRBV18 to TRBJ1-1; the D gene is possibly TRBD1 (6 bases). Per the germline V gene, CDR1 is KGHSH and CDR2 is LQKENI. CDR3 size: 15 residues. The V end lost 2 bases, the J end lost 2 bases, and 12 bases lay between the germline ends. The CDR3 sequence: CASSPVGQINTEAFF. DNA of the CDR3: TGTGCCAGCTCACCAGTCGGACAGATTAACACTGAAGCTTTCTTT.

The chain employs TRBV3-1 (or the pseudogene TRBV3-2) and TRBJ2-7; no clear D. CDR3 length equals 13 residues. Germline lookup yields CDR1 LGHDT and CDR2 YNNKEL (reference sequence). With 4 bases removed from V and 6 bases from J, the gap between germline ends came to 13 bases. CDR3 bases: TGTGCCAGCAGCCCTGAACGTGGCTGCGAGCAGTACGTC. The encoded protein is CASSPERGCEQYV.

The chain combines TRBV24-1 with TRBJ1-2; TRBD1 matches 8 bases. Trimming at V came to 2 bases and at J to 8 bases, leaving 12 bases not matched to a gene. Germline CDR1 reads KGHDR; CDR2 reads SFDVKD. This CDR3 has 16 residues. The CDR3 DNA reads as TGTGCCACCAGTGATTCCGGACAGGGAGCCCCTAGGGGCTACACCTTC. This gives the protein CATSDSGQGAPRGYTF.

The chain employs TRBV15 and TRBJ1-1; possible D gene TRBD1, 6 bases. Germline lookup yields CDR1 LNHNV and CDR2 YYDKDF (reference sequence). V was clipped by 5 bases and J by 0 bases, with 10 bases between them. The CDR3 is 14 amino acids. The CDR3 here is CATSQRTVNTEAFF. In DNA form, the CDR3 reads TGTGCCACCAGCCAGCGGACAGTGAACACTGAAGCTTTCTTT.

CDR3 nucleotide sequence: TGCGCCAGCAGCCGAGACAGAGCGTTCACTGAAGCTTTCTTT. Translating gives CASSRDRAFTEAFF. This chain joins TRBV4-1 and TRBJ1-1; D is perhaps TRBD1 (5 bases). The CDR3 totals 14 residues. The V gene's germline CDR1 is MGHRA and CDR2 YSYEKL. The V and J ends lost 4 bases and 4 bases respectively, with 13 bases between them.

V gene TRBV13 combines with J gene TRBJ1-1; a possible D gene is TRBD1 (5 bases). Germline CDR1 reads PRHDT; CDR2 reads FYEKMQ (reference sequence). V was trimmed by 2 bases and J by 1 base, leaving 11 bases between them. This CDR3 is built from 15 residues. CDR3 DNA: TGTGCCAGCAGCTTATTTAGACAGAGGAACACTGAAGCTTTCTTT. The encoded protein is CASSLFRQRNTEAFF.

The chain couples TRBV3-1 (or the pseudogene TRBV3-2) to TRBJ2-6; 11 bases fit TRBD1. Germline CDR1 LGHDT, CDR2 YNNKEL (reference sequence). This CDR3 has 17 residues. J lost 2 bases, V lost 4 bases, and 4 bases had no gene match. The CDR3 region is CASSRTGGVTGANVLTF. CDR3 sequence (DNA): TGTGCCAGCAGCCGGACAGGGGGCGTTACTGGGGCCAACGTCCTGACTTTC.

The CDR3 DNA reads TGTGCCAGCAGTGAATTAGTTAGCGGGGGCACCGGGGAGCTGTTTTTT. Its protein is CASSELVSGGTGELFF. The chain is built from TRBV25-1 and TRBJ2-2; TRBD2 aligns across 9 bases. CDR1 and CDR2 from the germline V gene are MGHDK and SYGVNS. V shed 1 base and J 4 bases; nucleotides not matched to a gene: 4. The CDR3 extends over 16 amino acids.

This clone was detected once. V is TRBV7-2 and J is TRBJ2-5; TRBD1 might be the D (5 bases). V lost 8 bases and J lost 7, with 17 bases in between. This CDR3 has 13 residues. Germline loops: CDR1 SGHTA, CDR2 FQGNSA. CDR3: CASQGAPKGTQYF. In nucleotides, the CDR3 is TGTGCCAGCCAAGGGGCCCCCAAAGGGACCCAGTACTTC.

The genes are TRBV2 and TRBJ2-1; TRBD2 aligns across 8 bases. From germline, CDR1 is SNHLY and CDR2 FYNNEI. After removal of 6 bases from V and 4 bases from J, the junction contained 5 bases not matched to a gene. CDR3 size: 14 residues. This CDR3 is CASRDGGAYNEQFF. DNA of the CDR3: TGTGCCAGCAGGGACGGGGGGGCATACAATGAGCAGTTCTTC.

This chain uses TRBV7-2 with TRBJ1-5; D perhaps matches TRBD1 (6 bases). Per germline, CDR1 SGHTA and CDR2 FQGNSA. This CDR3 has 14 amino acids. The V end was cut by 5 bases, the J end by 0 bases, with 8 bases between. The CDR3 protein is CASSIQGSNQPQHF. Here the CDR3 DNA reads TGTGCCAGCAGCATACAGGGTAGCAATCAGCCCCAGCATTTT.